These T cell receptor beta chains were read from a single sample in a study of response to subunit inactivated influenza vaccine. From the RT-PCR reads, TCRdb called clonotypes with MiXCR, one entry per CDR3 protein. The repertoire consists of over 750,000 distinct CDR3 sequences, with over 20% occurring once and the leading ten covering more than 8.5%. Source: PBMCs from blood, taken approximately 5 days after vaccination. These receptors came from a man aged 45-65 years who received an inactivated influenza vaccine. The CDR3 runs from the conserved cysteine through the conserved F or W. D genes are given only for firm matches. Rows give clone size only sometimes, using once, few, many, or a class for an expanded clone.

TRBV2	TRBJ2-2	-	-	CASGSAGSNTGELFF	TGTGCCAGCGGGTCCGCCGGATCGAACACCGGGGAGCTGTTTTTT
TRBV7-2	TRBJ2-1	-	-	CASKYGGGNEQFF	TGTGCCAGTAAGTACGGGGGCGGCAATGAGCAGTTCTTC
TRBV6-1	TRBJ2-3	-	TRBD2	CASSRTGLAGGPGTDTQYF	TGTGCCAGCAGTCGTACGGGACTAGCGGGAGGGCCCGGCACAGATACGCAGTATTTT
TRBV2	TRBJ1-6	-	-	CASTPPGSYNSPLHF	TGTGCCAGCACCCCACCGGGAAGCTATAATTCACCCCTCCACTTT
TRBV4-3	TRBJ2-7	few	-	CASSQDKSRGHEQYF	TGCGCCAGCAGCCAAGATAAGAGCAGGGGTCACGAGCAGTACTTC
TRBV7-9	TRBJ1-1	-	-	CASSLGPGSTTEAFF	TGTGCCAGCAGCTTAGGCCCTGGCAGTACCACTGAAGCTTTCTTT
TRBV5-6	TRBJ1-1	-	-	CASSLDRPSTEAFF	TGTGCCAGCAGCTTGGACAGGCCGAGTACTGAAGCTTTCTTT
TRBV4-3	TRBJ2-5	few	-	CASSISIQGRETQYF	TGCGCCAGCAGCATATCAATTCAGGGCAGGGAGACCCAGTACTTC
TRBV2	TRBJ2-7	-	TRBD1	CASSYDRALEQYF	TGTGCCAGCAGCTACGACAGGGCTCTCGAGCAGTACTTC
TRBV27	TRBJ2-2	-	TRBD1	CASSLTGGDGTGELFF	TGTGCCAGCAGTCTTACAGGGGGCGACGGCACCGGGGAGCTGTTTTTT
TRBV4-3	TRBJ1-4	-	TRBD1	CASSQVGTGGLTNEKLFF	TGCGCCAGCAGCCAAGTTGGGACAGGGGGACTTACTAATGAAAAACTGTTTTTT
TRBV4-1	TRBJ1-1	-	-	CASSHHPRDNTEAFF	TGCGCCAGCAGCCACCATCCAAGAGACAACACTGAAGCTTTCTTT
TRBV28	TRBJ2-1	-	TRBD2	CASSLVLAGGPPYNEQFF	TGTGCCAGCAGTTTAGTACTAGCGGGAGGGCCTCCCTACAATGAGCAGTTCTTC
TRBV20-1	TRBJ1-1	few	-	CSARDGAGDTEAFF	TGCAGTGCTAGAGATGGGGCAGGGGACACTGAAGCTTTCTTT
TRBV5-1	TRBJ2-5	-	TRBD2	CASSLSGGNQETQYF	TGCGCCAGCAGCTTGTCGGGAGGGAACCAAGAGACCCAGTACTTC
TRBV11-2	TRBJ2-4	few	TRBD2	CASSLKVAAGAGLAKNIQYF	TGTGCCAGCAGCTTAAAGGTGGCGGCTGGAGCGGGATTAGCCAAAAACATTCAGTACTTC
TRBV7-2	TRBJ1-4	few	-	CASSRRVLTNEKLFF	TGTGCCAGCAGCCGCAGGGTTCTCACTAATGAAAAACTGTTTTTT
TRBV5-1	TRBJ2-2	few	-	CASTFGGPRNTGELFF	TGCGCCAGCACATTCGGAGGGCCTCGGAACACCGGGGAGCTGTTTTTT
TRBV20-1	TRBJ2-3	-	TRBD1	CSAVVGTGVGDTQYF	TGCAGTGCCGTCGTCGGGACAGGGGTGGGGGATACGCAGTATTTT
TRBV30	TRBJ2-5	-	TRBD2	CAWSVILAGTTQETQYF	TGTGCCTGGAGTGTGATTTTAGCGGGGACGACCCAAGAGACCCAGTACTTC
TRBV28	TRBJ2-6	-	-	CASSLGAVGANVLTF	TGTGCCAGCAGCCTGGGGGCAGTTGGGGCCAACGTCCTGACTTTC
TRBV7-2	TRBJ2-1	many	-	CASGRRGSSYNEQFF	TGTGCCAGCGGAAGGCGGGGAAGCTCCTACAATGAGCAGTTCTTC
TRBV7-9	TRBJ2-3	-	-	CASSLEVRSTDTQYF	TGTGCCAGCAGCTTAGAAGTGAGGAGCACAGATACGCAGTATTTT
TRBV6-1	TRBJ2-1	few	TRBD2	CASRLTSGGASNEQFF	TGTGCCAGCAGGCTGACTAGCGGGGGGGCATCGAATGAGCAGTTCTTC
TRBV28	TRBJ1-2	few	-	CASRRTSYGYTF	TGTGCCAGCAGGAGGACAAGCTATGGCTACACCTTC
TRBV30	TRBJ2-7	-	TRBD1	CAWSEGSGQGFEQYF	TGTGCCTGGAGTGAGGGTTCGGGACAGGGATTCGAGCAGTACTTC
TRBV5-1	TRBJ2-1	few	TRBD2	CASSTPVRGRAEQFF	TGCGCCAGCAGCACGCCTGTTCGAGGGAGGGCCGAGCAGTTCTTC
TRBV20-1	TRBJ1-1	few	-	CSANRIEAFF	TGCAGTGCTAACAGGATTGAAGCTTTCTTT
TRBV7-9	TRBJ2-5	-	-	CAGSLNRDETQYF	TGTGCCGGCAGCTTAAACAGGGACGAGACCCAGTACTTC
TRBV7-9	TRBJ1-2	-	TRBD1	CASSFSYRDREDYGYTF	TGTGCCAGCAGCTTCTCCTACCGGGACAGGGAAGACTATGGCTACACCTTC
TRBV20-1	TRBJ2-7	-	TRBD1	CSAPGQGTSFEQYF	TGCAGTGCTCCGGGACAGGGGACTTCCTTCGAGCAGTACTTC
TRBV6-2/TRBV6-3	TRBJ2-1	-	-	CASRKGVVGHSINEQFF	TGTGCCAGCAGGAAGGGGGTAGTGGGCCACTCCATCAATGAGCAGTTCTTC
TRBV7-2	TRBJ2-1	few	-	CASRTGRNNEQFF	TGTGCCAGCAGAACAGGACGAAACAATGAGCAGTTCTTC
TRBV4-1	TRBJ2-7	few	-	CASSQGIGGYEQYF	TGCGCCAGCAGCCAAGGAATCGGAGGCTACGAGCAGTACTTC
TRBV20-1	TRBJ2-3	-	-	CSASPETDTQYF	TGCAGTGCTAGCCCCGAAACAGATACGCAGTATTTT
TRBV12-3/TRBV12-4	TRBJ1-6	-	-	CASSRGRYNSPLHF	TGTGCCAGCAGCAGGGGACGGTATAATTCACCCCTCCACTTT
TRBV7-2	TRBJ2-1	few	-	CASSLVTGTVRGEQFF	TGTGCCAGCAGCTTAGTAACCGGGACTGTCCGAGGAGAGCAGTTCTTC
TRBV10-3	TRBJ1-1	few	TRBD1	CAISDGTVAEAFF	TGTGCCATCAGTGACGGGACAGTGGCTGAAGCTTTCTTT
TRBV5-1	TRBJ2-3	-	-	CASNSPQTGADTQYF	TGCGCCAGCAACTCCCCACAGACGGGGGCAGATACGCAGTATTTT
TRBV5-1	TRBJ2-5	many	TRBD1	CASSLDGRGQEETQYF	TGCGCCAGCAGCTTGGACGGCAGGGGGCAGGAAGAGACCCAGTACTTC
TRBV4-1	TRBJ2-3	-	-	CASKGPLAGSDTQYF	TGCGCCAGCAAGGGTCCGCTAGCCGGATCGGATACGCAGTATTTT
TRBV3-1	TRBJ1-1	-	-	CASSQGALSSEAFF	TGTGCCAGCAGCCAAGGGGCCTTAAGTAGTGAAGCTTTCTTT
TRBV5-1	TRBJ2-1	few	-	CASSSEPGNEQFF	TGCGCCAGCAGCTCCGAACCCGGCAATGAGCAGTTCTTC
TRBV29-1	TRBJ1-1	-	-	CSVAYSQGGEALF	TGCAGCGTAGCTTACTCTCAGGGAGGTGAAGCTCTCTTT
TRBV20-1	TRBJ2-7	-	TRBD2	CSARGPTSGTYEQYF	TGCAGTGCTAGAGGCCCGACTAGCGGGACGTACGAGCAGTACTTC